The rows below give T cell receptor beta chains drawn from one sample of a study of shared clonotypes between healthy human individuals. TCRdb's copy holds only in-frame clones and misses some; the assay was immunoSEQ multiplex PCR. Of fewer than 200,000 clones listed, 65% to 80% are singletons. The sequencing sample was made of memory CD4+ T cells sorted from blood. The receptor source for this set is a man aged 30 to 45 in good health. CDR3s include the opening cysteine and the closing phenylalanine or tryptophan. The D gene is left open where the match is weak. Where a row states a size, it is once, few, many or the class of an expanded clone; other rows omit it.

>TRBJ2-5|TRBV5-1|once|-
CATTGTNQETQYF
TGCGCCACCACGGGCACCAACCAAGAGACCCAGTACTTC
>TRBJ2-1|TRBV7-2|few|TRBD2
CASSFAGGYNEQFF
TGTGCCAGCAGCTTCGCGGGAGGTTACAATGAGCAGTTCTTC
>TRBJ2-1|TRBV9|-|TRBD2
CASSVESGGTEQFF
TGTGCCAGCAGCGTAGAAAGCGGGGGTACTGAGCAGTTCTTC
>TRBJ1-3|TRBV5-1|-|-
CASSPGVFSGNTIYF
TGCGCCAGCAGTCCGGGGGTCTTCTCTGGAAACACCATATATTTT
>TRBJ2-1|TRBV29-1|few|-
CSVDPLRRASNEQFF
TGCAGCGTTGACCCCCTCCGACGGGCTAGCAATGAGCAGTTCTTC
>TRBJ2-1|TRBV5-6|-|-
CASSLVGGLGSYNEQFF
TGTGCCAGCAGCTTGGTTGGGGGATTGGGATCCTACAATGAGCAGTTCTTC
>TRBJ1-5|TRBV11-2|-|-
CASSLQDQPQHF
TGTGCCAGCAGCCTACAGGATCAGCCCCAGCATTTT
>TRBJ2-2|TRBV5-1|few|TRBD2
CASSFRLAGDGTGELFF
TGCGCCAGCAGCTTCCGACTAGCGGGAGACGGCACCGGGGAGCTGTTTTTT
>TRBJ2-5|TRBV2|-|TRBD2
CASSRSGLAGVGETQYF
TGTGCCAGCAGTCGCTCGGGACTAGCGGGAGTTGGGGAGACCCAGTACTTC
>TRBJ2-1|TRBV9|-|TRBD2
CASSVEGGLAGAWNEQFF
TGTGCCAGCAGCGTAGAGGGTGGTTTGGCGGGAGCTTGGAATGAGCAGTTCTTC
>TRBJ2-7|TRBV19|-|-
CASSSFYEQYF
TGTGCCAGTAGTAGCTTCTACGAGCAGTACTTC
>TRBJ2-7|TRBV15|-|TRBD2
CATTSGRTSYEQYF
TGTGCCACCACTAGCGGGAGGACCTCCTACGAGCAGTACTTC
>TRBJ2-3|TRBV7-2|few|TRBD1
CASSLSRTGERTNTQYF
TGTGCCAGCAGCTTAAGTCGGACAGGGGAGAGAACAAATACGCAGTATTTT
>TRBJ1-2|TRBV14|-|-
CASGGGYGYTF
TGTGCCAGCGGGGGAGGCTATGGCTACACCTTC
>TRBJ2-4|TRBV18|-|-
CASSATRNEQNIQYF
TGTGCCAGCTCAGCCACTAGGAATGAGCAAAACATTCAGTACTTC
>TRBJ2-1|TRBV27|-|TRBD2
CASSLGLAGAWANEQFF
TGTGCCAGCAGTCTCGGACTAGCGGGAGCATGGGCCAATGAGCAGTTCTTC
>TRBJ1-1|TRBV11-2|-|TRBD1
CASSSRDRGNWNTEAFF
TGTGCCAGCAGCTCCCGGGACAGGGGGAATTGGAACACTGAAGCTTTCTTT
>TRBJ2-2|TRBV12-5|-|-
CASGENTGELFF
TGTGCTAGTGGCGAAAACACCGGGGAGCTGTTTTTT
>TRBJ1-1|TRBV6-5|once|-
CASTSESNEAFF
TGTGCCAGCACCTCAGAGTCCAATGAAGCTTTCTTT
>TRBJ1-5|TRBV2|-|-
CASRAGLQQPQHF
TGTGCCAGCAGGGCAGGGTTACAGCAGCCCCAGCATTTT
>TRBJ2-3|TRBV5-6|-|TRBD2
CASSFPSGRHTDTQYF
TGTGCCAGCAGCTTTCCTAGCGGGAGGCACACAGATACGCAGTATTTT
>TRBJ2-1|TRBV5-1|-|TRBD2
CASSLGLAGREQFF
TGCGCCAGCAGCTTGGGGCTAGCGGGACGTGAGCAGTTCTTC